This T cell receptor (beta chain) was sequenced during a study of blood T cell repertoires in COVID-19. This clone was observed at least ten times. Germline assignment: CDR1 SGHTA and CDR2 FQGTGA. V was pared by 5 bases and J by 5 bases, with 10 bases between. The CDR3 length is 13 residues. Measured with immunoSEQ multiplex PCR; TCRdb has only the in-frame clones, and not every one. The sample lists around 100,000 clones, approximately 85% occurring once. The sequence was collected from a human donor in a cohort sampled during active COVID-19. The source material was peripheral blood. The chain joins TRBV7-3 to TRBJ2-1; the D gene is possibly TRBD2 (6 bases). This CDR3 reads CASSPGRDNEQFF. The CDR3 DNA reads as TGTGCCAGCAGCCCCGGGAGAGACAATGAGCAGTTCTTC.